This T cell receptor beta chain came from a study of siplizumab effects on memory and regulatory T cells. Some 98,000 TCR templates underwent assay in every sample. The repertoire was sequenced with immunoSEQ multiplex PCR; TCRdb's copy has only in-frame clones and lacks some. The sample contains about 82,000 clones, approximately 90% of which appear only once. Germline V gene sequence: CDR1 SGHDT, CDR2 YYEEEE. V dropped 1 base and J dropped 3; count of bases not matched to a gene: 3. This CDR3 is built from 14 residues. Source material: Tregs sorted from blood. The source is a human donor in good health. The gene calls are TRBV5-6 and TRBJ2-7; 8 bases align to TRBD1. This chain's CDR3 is CASSLRGQGYEQYF. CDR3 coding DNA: TGTGCCAGCAGCTTGAGAGGACAGGGCTACGAGCAGTACTTC.